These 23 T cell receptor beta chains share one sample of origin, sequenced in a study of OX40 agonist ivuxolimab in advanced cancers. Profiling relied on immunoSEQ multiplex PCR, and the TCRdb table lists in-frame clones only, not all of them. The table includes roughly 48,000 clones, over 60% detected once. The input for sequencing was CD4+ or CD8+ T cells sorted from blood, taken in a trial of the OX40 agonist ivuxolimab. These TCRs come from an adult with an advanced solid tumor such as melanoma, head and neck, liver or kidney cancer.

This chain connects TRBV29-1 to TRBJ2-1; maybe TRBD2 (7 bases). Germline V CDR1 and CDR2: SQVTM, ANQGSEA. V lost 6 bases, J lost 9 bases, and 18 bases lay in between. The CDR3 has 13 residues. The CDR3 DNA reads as TGCAGCGTAAACAAGAGAGGGGGGGGTGAGCAGTTCTTC. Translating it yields CSVNKRGGGEQFF.

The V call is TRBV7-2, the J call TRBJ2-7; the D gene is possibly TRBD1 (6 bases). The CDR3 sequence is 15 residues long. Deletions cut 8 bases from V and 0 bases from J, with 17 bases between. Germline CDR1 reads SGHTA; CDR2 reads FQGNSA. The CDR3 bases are TGTGCCAGCGCAAACGGTCAGGGGAGCTCCTACGAGCAGTACTTC. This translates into CASANGQGSSYEQYF.

The CDR3 reads CASSLNQGRPYEQYF. DNA of the CDR3: TGTGCCAGCAGCTTGAATCAGGGGAGGCCCTACGAGCAGTACTTC. The chain links TRBV7-9 to TRBJ2-7; possibly TRBD1 or TRBD2 for D (6 bases each). Germline V gene lookup returns CDR1 SEHNR and CDR2 FQNEAQ (reference sequence). This CDR3 has 15 amino acids. Between the trimmed V and J ends, which lost 3 bases and 2 bases, there was a span of 14 bases.

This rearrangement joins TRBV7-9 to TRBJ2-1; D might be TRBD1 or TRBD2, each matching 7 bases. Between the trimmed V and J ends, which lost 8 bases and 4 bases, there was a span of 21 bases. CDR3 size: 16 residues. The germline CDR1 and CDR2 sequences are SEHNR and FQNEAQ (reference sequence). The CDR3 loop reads CASGQRDRGYYNEQFF. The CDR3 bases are TGTGCCAGCGGACAGCGGGACAGAGGGTATTACAATGAGCAGTTCTTC.

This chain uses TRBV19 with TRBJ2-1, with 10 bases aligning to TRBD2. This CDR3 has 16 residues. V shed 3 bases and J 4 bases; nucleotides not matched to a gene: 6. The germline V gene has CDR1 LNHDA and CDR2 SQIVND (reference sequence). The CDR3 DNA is TGTGCCAGTAGTATCTTAACTAGCGGGGATTACAATGAGCAGTTCTTC. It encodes CASSILTSGDYNEQFF. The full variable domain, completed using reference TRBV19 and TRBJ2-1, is DGGITQSPKYLFRKEGQNVTLSCEQNLNHDAMYWYRQDPGQGLRLIYYSQIVNDFQKGDIAEGYSVSREKKESFPLTVTSAQKNPTAFYLCASSILTSGDYNEQFFGPGTRLTVL.

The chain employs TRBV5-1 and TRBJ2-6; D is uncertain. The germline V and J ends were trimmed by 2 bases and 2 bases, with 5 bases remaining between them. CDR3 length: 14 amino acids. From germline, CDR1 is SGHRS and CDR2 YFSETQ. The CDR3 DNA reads TGCGCCAGCAGCTTTTCTACTGGGGCCAACGTCCTGACTTTC. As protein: CASSFSTGANVLTF.

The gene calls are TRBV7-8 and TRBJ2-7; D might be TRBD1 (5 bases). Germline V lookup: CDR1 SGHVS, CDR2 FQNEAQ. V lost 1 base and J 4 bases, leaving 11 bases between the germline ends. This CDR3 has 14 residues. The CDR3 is CASSLGGPSYEQYF. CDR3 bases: TGTGCCAGCAGCTTAGGGGGCCCCTCTTACGAGCAGTACTTC.

The CDR3 protein is CASSLLPGQGASSYNEQFF. Here the CDR3 DNA reads TGTGCCAGCAGCCTACTACCGGGACAGGGGGCTAGCTCCTACAATGAGCAGTTCTTC. This chain joins TRBV14 and TRBJ2-1, with TRBD1 matching over 12 bases. The CDR3 consists of 19 residues. The germline V gene encodes CDR1 SGHDN and CDR2 FVKESK. V was pared by 4 bases and J by 0 bases, with 10 bases of the junction left unmatched. Supplemented by reference TRBV14 and TRBJ2-1, the full variable domain reads EAGVTQFPSHSVIEKGQTVTLRCDPISGHDNLYWYRRVMGKEIKFLLHFVKESKQDESGMPNNRFLAERTGGTYSTLKVQPAELEDSGVYFCASSLLPGQGASSYNEQFFGPGTRLTVL.

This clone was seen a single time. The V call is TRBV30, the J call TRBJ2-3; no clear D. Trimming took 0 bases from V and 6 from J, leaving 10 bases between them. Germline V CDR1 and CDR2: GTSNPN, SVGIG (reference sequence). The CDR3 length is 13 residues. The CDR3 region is CAWSVNPPDTQYF. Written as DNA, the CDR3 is TGTGCCTGGAGTGTAAACCCCCCGGATACGCAGTATTTT.

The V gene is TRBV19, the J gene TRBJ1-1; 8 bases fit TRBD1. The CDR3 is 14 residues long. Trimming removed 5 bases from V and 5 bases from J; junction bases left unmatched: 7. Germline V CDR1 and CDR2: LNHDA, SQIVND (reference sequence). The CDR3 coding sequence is TGTGCCAGTAGTGGCAACAGGGGGGAAACTGAAGCTTTCTTT. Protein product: CASSGNRGETEAFF.

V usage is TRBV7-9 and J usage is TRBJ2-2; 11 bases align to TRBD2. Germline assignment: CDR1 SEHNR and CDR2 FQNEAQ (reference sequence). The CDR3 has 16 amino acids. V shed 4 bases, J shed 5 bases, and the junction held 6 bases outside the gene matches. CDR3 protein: CASSSTTSGTTGELFF. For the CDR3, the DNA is TGTGCCAGCAGCTCTACGACTAGCGGGACGACCGGGGAGCTGTTTTTT.

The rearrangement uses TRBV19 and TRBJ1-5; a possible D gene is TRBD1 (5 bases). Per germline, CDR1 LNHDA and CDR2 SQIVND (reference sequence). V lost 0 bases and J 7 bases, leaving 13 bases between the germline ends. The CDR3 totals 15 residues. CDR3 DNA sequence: TGTGCCAGTAGTATAGAGAGGGGCTTGGGGCAGCCCCAGCATTTT. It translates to CASSIERGLGQPQHF.

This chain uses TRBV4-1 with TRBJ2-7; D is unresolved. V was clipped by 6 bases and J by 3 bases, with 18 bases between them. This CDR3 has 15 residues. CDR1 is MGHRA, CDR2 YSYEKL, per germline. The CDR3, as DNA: TGCGCCAGCAGTTCAGATCCGGGCCCGTACTACGAGCAGTACTTC. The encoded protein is CASSSDPGPYYEQYF.

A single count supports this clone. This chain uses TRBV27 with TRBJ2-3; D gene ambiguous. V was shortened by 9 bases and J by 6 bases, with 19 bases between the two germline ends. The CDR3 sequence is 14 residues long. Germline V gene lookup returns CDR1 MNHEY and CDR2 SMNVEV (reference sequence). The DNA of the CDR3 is TGTGCCAGTGGGGTAGCCTCAAGCCGGGATACGCAGTATTTT. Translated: CASGVASSRDTQYF.

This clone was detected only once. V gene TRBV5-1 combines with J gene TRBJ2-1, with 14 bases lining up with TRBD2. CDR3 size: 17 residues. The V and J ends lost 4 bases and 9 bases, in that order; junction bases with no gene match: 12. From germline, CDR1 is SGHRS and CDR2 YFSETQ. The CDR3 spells CASSKGLAGVGRGEQFF. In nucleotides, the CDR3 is TGCGCCAGCAGCAAGGGACTAGCGGGGGTGGGTCGGGGTGAGCAGTTCTTC.

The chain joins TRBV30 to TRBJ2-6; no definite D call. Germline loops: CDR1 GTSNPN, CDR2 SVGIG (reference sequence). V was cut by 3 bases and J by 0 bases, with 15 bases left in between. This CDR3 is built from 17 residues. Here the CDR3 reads CAWRELFRNSGANVLTF. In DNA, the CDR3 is TGTGCCTGGAGAGAACTCTTTAGAAACTCTGGGGCCAACGTCCTGACTTTC.

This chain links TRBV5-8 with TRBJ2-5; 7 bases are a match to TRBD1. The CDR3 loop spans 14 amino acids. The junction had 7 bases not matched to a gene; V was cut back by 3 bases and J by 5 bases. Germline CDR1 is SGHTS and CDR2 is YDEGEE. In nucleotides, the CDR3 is TGTGCCAGCAGCTACAGGGGTTTTTCGGAGACCCAGTACTTC. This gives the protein CASSYRGFSETQYF.

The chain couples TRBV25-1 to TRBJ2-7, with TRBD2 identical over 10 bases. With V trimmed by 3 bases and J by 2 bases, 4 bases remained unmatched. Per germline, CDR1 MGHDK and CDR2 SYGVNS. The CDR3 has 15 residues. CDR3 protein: CASSDSAGGPYEQYF. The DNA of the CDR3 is TGTGCCAGCAGTGATTCAGCGGGAGGGCCCTACGAGCAGTACTTC.

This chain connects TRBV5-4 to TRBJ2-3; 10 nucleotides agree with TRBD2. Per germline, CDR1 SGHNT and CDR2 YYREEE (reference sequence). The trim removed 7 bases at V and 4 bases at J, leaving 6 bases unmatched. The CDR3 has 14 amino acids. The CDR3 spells CASDLAGDPDTQYF. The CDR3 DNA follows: TGTGCCAGCGACCTAGCGGGAGACCCAGATACGCAGTATTTT. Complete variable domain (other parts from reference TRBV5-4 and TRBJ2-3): ETGVTQSPTHLIKTRGQQVTLRCSSQSGHNTVSWYQQALGQGPQFIFQYYREEENGRGNFPPRFSGLQFPNYSSELNVNALELDDSALYLCASDLAGDPDTQYFGPGTRLTVL.

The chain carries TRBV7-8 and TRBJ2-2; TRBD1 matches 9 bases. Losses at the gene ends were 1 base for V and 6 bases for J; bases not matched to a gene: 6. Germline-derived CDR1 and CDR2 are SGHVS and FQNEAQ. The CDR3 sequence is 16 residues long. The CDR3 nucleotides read TGTGCCAGCAGCTTAGAGGGGACAGGGACGGCCGGGGAGCTGTTTTTT. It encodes CASSLEGTGTAGELFF.

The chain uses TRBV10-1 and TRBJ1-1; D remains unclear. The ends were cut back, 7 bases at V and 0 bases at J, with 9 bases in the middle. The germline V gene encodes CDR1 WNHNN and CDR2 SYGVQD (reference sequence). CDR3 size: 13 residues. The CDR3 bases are TGCGCCAGCAATATGGATCTGAACACTGAAGCTTTCTTT. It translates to CASNMDLNTEAFF.

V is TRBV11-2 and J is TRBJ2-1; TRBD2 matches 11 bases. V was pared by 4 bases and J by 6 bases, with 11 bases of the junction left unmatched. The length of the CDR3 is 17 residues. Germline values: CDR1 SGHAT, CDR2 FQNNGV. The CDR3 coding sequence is TGTGCCAGCAGCTCCCAAGGACTAGCGGGTATTGTCAATGAGCAGTTCTTC. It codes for CASSSQGLAGIVNEQFF.

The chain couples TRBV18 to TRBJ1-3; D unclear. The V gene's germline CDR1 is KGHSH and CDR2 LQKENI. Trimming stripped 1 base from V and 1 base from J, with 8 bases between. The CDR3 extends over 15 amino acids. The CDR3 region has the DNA TGTGCCAGCTCACCACTGAGGGATTCTGGAAACACCATATATTTT. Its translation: CASSPLRDSGNTIYF.